This T cell receptor (beta chain) was documented in a study of OX40 agonist ivuxolimab in advanced cancers. In the case of this clone: Its specificity is not known.

V was clipped by 5 bases and J by 4 bases, with 16 bases between them. The length of the CDR3 is 15 residues. CDR1 is SEHNR and CDR2 is FQNEAQ in the germline V gene (reference sequence). The study's findings and limits: There were, on average, more expanded clones in CD8+ T cells than in CD4+.

The method was immunoSEQ multiplex PCR; TCRdb's version includes in-frame clones alone and lacks a portion of them. The sample carries 83,000 or so clones, approximately 84% recorded once. The chain uses TRBV7-9 and TRBJ2-3; the D is unclear. This sequence was found in an adult with an advanced solid tumor such as melanoma, head and neck, liver or kidney cancer. The sample here was CD4+ or CD8+ T cells sorted from blood, taken in a trial of the OX40 agonist ivuxolimab. The DNA for the CDR3 is TGTGCCAGCAGCCCCCTGACGTTCTCTTCAGATACGCAGTATTTT. This gives the protein CASSPLTFSSDTQYF.